The 21 T cell receptor beta chains presented below share a single source sample, sequenced in a study of OX40 agonist ivuxolimab in advanced cancers. This table comes from immunoSEQ multiplex PCR, and its TCRdb copy is limited to in-frame clones, with some not included. The sample records 30,000 to 35,000 clones, approximately 89% being singletons. The sequencing used CD4+ or CD8+ T cells sorted from blood, collected in a trial of the OX40 agonist ivuxolimab. These receptors all stem from an adult with an advanced solid tumor such as melanoma, head and neck, liver or kidney cancer.

This chain joins TRBV19 and TRBJ2-3, with 9 bases fitting TRBD1. Germline CDR1 reads LNHDA; CDR2 reads SQIVND (reference sequence). Trimming cost V 5 bases and J 1 base; bases outside gene matches: 4. CDR3 length equals 15 residues. The CDR3 here is CASSPWTGGTDTQYF. CDR3 DNA sequence: TGTGCCAGTAGTCCCTGGACAGGGGGCACAGATACGCAGTATTTT.

The chain is built from TRBV14 and TRBJ2-1; D is undetermined. From germline, CDR1 is SGHDN and CDR2 FVKESK. The CDR3 has 15 amino acids. V was trimmed by 4 bases and J by 3 bases, leaving 13 bases between them. CDR3 region: CASSPDNRVYNEQFF. CDR3 sequence (DNA): TGTGCCAGCAGCCCAGATAACCGCGTCTACAATGAGCAGTTCTTC.

The rearrangement uses TRBV7-9 and TRBJ2-7; 10 bases are a match to TRBD1. The CDR3 loop spans 15 amino acids. With V trimmed by 4 bases and J by 5 bases, 8 bases remained unmatched. The germline V gene encodes CDR1 SEHNR and CDR2 FQNEAQ (reference sequence). CDR3 nucleotide sequence: TGTGCCAGCAGCTCTGGACAGGGGGATAACCACGAGCAGTACTTC. Translating it yields CASSSGQGDNHEQYF.

J is TRBJ1-6 and V is TRBV7-9, with D possibly being TRBD1 (6 bases). Germline V gives CDR1 SEHNR, CDR2 FQNEAQ (reference sequence). V was cut by 1 base and J by 10 bases, with 11 bases left in between. The CDR3 is 14 amino acids. This CDR3 is CASSLVAGESPLHF. CDR3 DNA: TGTGCCAGCAGCTTAGTGGCAGGGGAATCACCCCTCCACTTT. The full variable domain, rest sourced from reference TRBV7-9 and TRBJ1-6, is DTGVSQNPRHKITKRGQNVTFRCDPISEHNRLYWYRQTLGQGPEFLTYFQNEAQLEKSRLLSDRFSAERPKGSFSTLEIQRTEQGDSAMYLCASSLVAGESPLHFGNGTRLTVT.

This rearrangement joins TRBV27 to TRBJ2-3; D unresolved. Germline V gene data show CDR1 as MNHEY and CDR2 as SMNVEV (reference sequence). The CDR3 totals 13 residues. V lost 0 bases to trimming and J lost 5 bases, with 6 bases between them. CDR3 sequence: CASSLSGKDTQYF. The CDR3 nucleotides read TGTGCCAGCAGTTTATCCGGTAAAGATACGCAGTATTTT.

The genes are TRBV5-1 and TRBJ2-7; possibly TRBD1 or TRBD2 for D (5 bases each). V lost 4 bases and J 2 bases, leaving 16 bases between the germline ends. Looked up from germline, CDR1 is SGHRS and CDR2 is YFSETQ. CDR3 length: 15 amino acids. CDR3 nucleotides: TGCGCCAGCAGCGGGGTTGGGACCTCGGCCTACGAGCAGTACTTC. It is translated as CASSGVGTSAYEQYF.

The V and J genes are TRBV9 and TRBJ2-5, with a possible D match to TRBD1 (6 bases). The CDR3 has 14 amino acids. Germline CDR1 and CDR2: SGDLS and YYNGEE. V shed 1 base and J shed 2 bases, with 9 bases lying between them. For the CDR3, the DNA is TGTGCCAGCAGCGTACGACAGGAGCAAGAGACCCAGTACTTC. This codes for CASSVRQEQETQYF.

This chain links TRBV29-1 with TRBJ2-1, with TRBD1 as a possible D gene (5 bases). CDR1 and CDR2 (germline): SQVTM, ANQGSEA. V dropped 4 bases and J dropped 3 bases, with 10 bases sitting between them. The CDR3 is 13 amino acids. The CDR3 region has the DNA TGCAGCGTTGTTGGGGCGAACTACAATGAGCAGTTCTTC. Its translation: CSVVGANYNEQFF.

This chain uses TRBV15 with TRBJ2-7, with TRBD2 matching 7 bases. Per germline, CDR1 LNHNV and CDR2 YYDKDF (reference sequence). Trimming at V came to 4 bases and at J to 10 bases, leaving 16 bases not matched to a gene. The CDR3 runs to 15 residues. The CDR3 sequence: CATSTNAGTTTEQYF. The CDR3 DNA reads TGTGCCACCAGCACAAACGCCGGGACTACTACCGAACAGTACTTC.

This chain links TRBV5-1 with TRBJ2-1; D call uncertain. Germline V gene sequence: CDR1 SGHRS, CDR2 YFSETQ. The CDR3 loop spans 12 amino acids. The ends were cut back, 0 bases at V and 8 bases at J, with 6 bases in the middle. The DNA for the CDR3 is TGCGCCAGCAGCTTGGACTATTATGAGCAGTTCTTC. The encoded protein is CASSLDYYEQFF. Full variable domain (remainder filled in from reference TRBV5-1 and TRBJ2-1): KAGVTQTPRYLIKTRGQQVTLSCSPISGHRSVSWYQQTPGQGLQFLFEYFSETQRNKGNFPGRFSGRQFSNSRSEMNVSTLELGDSALYLCASSLDYYEQFFGPGTRLTVL.

The rearrangement joins TRBV29-1 to TRBJ2-6, with D perhaps TRBD1 (5 bases). V was clipped by 3 bases and J by 1 base, with 7 bases between them. CDR3 length: 14 residues. Germline values: CDR1 SQVTM, CDR2 ANQGSEA. The CDR3 sequence: CSVDSGSGANVLTF. The CDR3 coding sequence is TGCAGCGTTGATTCAGGGTCTGGGGCCAACGTCCTGACTTTC.

The CDR3 DNA is TGTGCCAGCAGTTTACAGGGGGCATACTCCTACGAGCAGTACTTC. Translated, it gives CASSLQGAYSYEQYF. This chain uses TRBV7-9 with TRBJ2-7; 9 nucleotides match TRBD1. The length of the CDR3 is 15 residues. V trimming: 6 bases; J trimming: 0 bases; junction bases outside the gene matches: 6. In germline, CDR1 is SEHNR, CDR2 FQNEAQ (reference sequence).

In nucleotides, the CDR3 is TGTGCCAGCAGTAGTGTACCCGGGGAGCTGTTTTTT. Its translation is CASSSVPGELFF. V and J are TRBV9 and TRBJ2-2; D unclear. Germline V gene sequence: CDR1 SGDLS, CDR2 YYNGEE. V was clipped by 5 bases and J by 6 bases, with 8 bases between them. There are 12 residues in the CDR3.

The chain joins TRBV28 to TRBJ2-1; D unresolved. Trimming removed 6 bases at V and 0 bases at J, with 6 bases between. The V gene's germline CDR1 is MDHEN and CDR2 SYDVKM. The CDR3 length is 13 residues. This chain's CDR3 is CASSPRSYNEQFF. The CDR3 DNA sequence: TGTGCCAGCAGCCCACGCTCCTACAATGAGCAGTTCTTC.

The gene calls are TRBV9 and TRBJ2-3, with 10 bases identical to TRBD2. Per germline, CDR1 SGDLS and CDR2 YYNGEE. Trimming took 4 bases from V and 0 from J; bases not matched to a gene: 5. The length of the CDR3 is 16 residues. The CDR3 reads CASSPGLAESTDTQYF. CDR3 nucleotides: TGTGCCAGCAGCCCAGGACTAGCGGAGAGCACAGATACGCAGTATTTT.

This clone appeared once. The V gene is TRBV19, the J gene TRBJ2-1; the D gene is possibly TRBD2 (6 bases). The CDR3 totals 13 residues. CDR1 is LNHDA and CDR2 is SQIVND in the germline V gene (reference sequence). The V end was cut by 1 base, the J end by 7 bases, with 8 bases between. The CDR3 DNA follows: TGTGCCAGTAGTATAGGGAGCGGGAATGAGCAGTTCTTC. Encoded protein: CASSIGSGNEQFF.

The chain joins TRBV4-1 to TRBJ1-5; possible D gene TRBD1, 6 bases. Germline V lookup: CDR1 MGHRA, CDR2 YSYEKL. The CDR3 is 14 amino acids. V gave up 1 base and J gave up 11 bases, with 15 bases separating them. In nucleotides, the CDR3 is TGCGCCAGCAGCCAAGGGACAGCCGGGTCGTCCCAGCATTTT. Translation: CASSQGTAGSSQHF.

The rearrangement uses TRBV19 and TRBJ2-3, with a weak D call TRBD2 (6 bases). In germline, CDR1 is LNHDA, CDR2 SQIVND (reference sequence). V lost 0 bases, J lost 1 base, and 14 bases lay in between. The length of the CDR3 is 17 residues. CDR3 coding DNA: TGTGCCAGTAGTATAGATTCGGGAGTCTATCGCACAGATACGCAGTATTTT. Encoded protein: CASSIDSGVYRTDTQYF.

V usage is TRBV7-6 and J usage is TRBJ1-5; no definite D call. Germline values: CDR1 SGHVS, CDR2 FNYEAQ. The CDR3 sequence is 13 residues long. V gave up 5 bases and J gave up 8 bases, with 13 bases separating them. The CDR3 DNA reads as TGTGCCAGCAGCGCAGAAAGGTGGGAGCCCCAGCATTTT. Residues: CASSAERWEPQHF.

The CDR3 nucleotides read TGTGCCAGCACCACAGGGGGTGATGAAGCTTTCTTT. It encodes CASTTGGDEAFF. V is TRBV7-9 and J is TRBJ1-1; TRBD1 matches at 8 bases. The CDR3 runs to 12 residues. Germline assignment: CDR1 SEHNR and CDR2 FQNEAQ (reference sequence). Trimming at V came to 7 bases and at J to 7 bases, leaving 5 bases not matched to a gene. The whole variable domain, remainder taken from reference TRBV7-9 and TRBJ1-1, is DTGVSQNPRHKITKRGQNVTFRCDPISEHNRLYWYRQTLGQGPEFLTYFQNEAQLEKSRLLSDRFSAERPKGSFSTLEIQRTEQGDSAMYLCASTTGGDEAFFGQGTRLTVV.

The rearrangement joins TRBV27 to TRBJ2-7; 8 positions match TRBD1. CDR3 size: 14 residues. Looked up from germline, CDR1 is MNHEY and CDR2 is SMNVEV (reference sequence). After removal of 4 bases from V and 2 bases from J, the junction contained 4 bases not matched to a gene. DNA for the CDR3: TGTGCCAGCAGTTACAGGGGGTCCACCTACGAGCAGTACTTC. It encodes CASSYRGSTYEQYF.